What follows are 22 T cell receptor beta chains derived from one specimen sequenced in a study of beta chain features in type 1 diabetes. The study reverse transcribed the entire isolated RNA, so it sequenced expressed TCRB transcripts. Generated by immunoSEQ multiplex PCR, the TCRdb table keeps only in-frame clones and is missing some. In the table there are over 150,000 clones, approximately 13% of which are singletons. Sample: central memory CD4+ T cells from blood. The receptors were sampled from a young woman in good health.

The CDR3 is CASSFGSGGNNEQFF. The CDR3 DNA reads as TGTGCCAGCAGCTTCGGCTCGGGGGGGAACAATGAGCAGTTCTTC. The chain is built from TRBV11-3 and TRBJ2-1; TRBD2 agrees at 8 bases. The CDR3 has 15 amino acids. V dropped 3 bases and J dropped 5; count of bases not matched to a gene: 6. From germline, CDR1 is SGHNT and CDR2 YENEEA.

V gene TRBV30 combines with J gene TRBJ2-7; TRBD1 matches at 7 bases. CDR1 and CDR2 from the germline V gene are GTSNPN and SVGIG (reference sequence). J was trimmed by 5 bases and V by 8 bases; bases with no gene match: 9. CDR3 size: 12 residues. For the CDR3, the DNA is TGTGCCGCACCTCTACAGGGGCACGAGCAGTACTTC. Translated: CAAPLQGHEQYF.

This clone has only a few counts. This chain links TRBV18 with TRBJ2-1; 9 positions match TRBD2. From germline, CDR1 is KGHSH and CDR2 LQKENI. The CDR3 contains 14 residues. V trimming: 3 bases; J trimming: 9 bases; junction bases outside the gene matches: 6. CDR3 amino acids: CASSPAGGPSEQFF. The CDR3 region has the DNA TGTGCCAGCTCACCGGCGGGAGGGCCCAGTGAGCAGTTCTTC. Drawing the rest from reference TRBV18 and TRBJ2-1, the complete variable domain is NAGVMQNPRHLVRRRGQEARLRCSPMKGHSHVYWYRQLPEEGLKFMVYLQKENIIDESGMPKERFSAEFPKEGPSILRIQQVVRGDSAAYFCASSPAGGPSEQFFGPGTRLTVL.

The chain recombines TRBV21-1 with TRBJ2-1; the table's D gene call, TRBD1, was not cross checked with the DNA. TRBV21-1 is deemed a pseudogene. The CDR3 has 16 amino acids. CDR3 in DNA: TGTGCCAGCAGCAAAGTGGACAGGGTGGGTAACCATGAGCAGTTCTTC. This gives the protein CASSKVDRVGNHEQFF.

V and J are TRBV9 and TRBJ1-2; D uncertain. Germline V gene data show CDR1 as SGDLS and CDR2 as YYNGEE. The CDR3 runs 13 residues. V was cut by 5 bases and J by 4 bases, with 12 bases left in between. This CDR3 reads CASRLGGGYGYTF. CDR3 coding DNA: TGTGCCAGCAGACTAGGCGGCGGCTATGGCTACACCTTC.

In this sample, this clone turned up a few times. The chain couples TRBV25-1 to TRBJ2-2, with D perhaps TRBD1 (5 bases). There are 14 residues in the CDR3. Germline CDR1 MGHDK, CDR2 SYGVNS. V dropped 3 bases and J dropped 0 bases, with 5 bases sitting between them. CDR3 nucleotide sequence: TGTGCCAGCAGTGACAGGGCGAACACCGGGGAGCTGTTTTTT. This encodes CASSDRANTGELFF.

The chain recombines TRBV30 with TRBJ2-3; a possible D gene is TRBD2 (5 bases). The CDR3 is 14 amino acids. The germline V gene has CDR1 GTSNPN and CDR2 SVGIG (reference sequence). V was cut by 1 base and J by 6 bases, with 14 bases left in between. CDR3 sequence (DNA): TGTGCCTGGAGTGCGCTAGCATTGGCGGATACGCAGTATTTT. Translating gives CAWSALALADTQYF.

This clone was seen a handful of times. The genes are TRBV7-2 and TRBJ1-5, with no clear D. This CDR3 region has 15 residues. Germline V CDR1 and CDR2: SGHTA, FQGNSA. Deletions cut 1 base from V and 0 bases from J, with 7 bases between. In nucleotides, the CDR3 is TGTGCCAGCAGCTTAGGCGGGTATAGCAATCAGCCCCAGCATTTT. Its protein is CASSLGGYSNQPQHF.

The chain joins TRBV4-1 to TRBJ2-1; TRBD2 matches 9 bases. This CDR3 contains 15 residues. Trimming at V came to 0 bases and at J to 8 bases, leaving 5 bases not matched to a gene. Germline lookup yields CDR1 MGHRA and CDR2 YSYEKL. Here the CDR3 DNA reads TGCGCCAGCAGCCAAGATCCTAGCGGGAAGGATGAGCAGTTCTTC. This encodes CASSQDPSGKDEQFF.

The chain has TRBV5-1 and TRBJ2-7, with D possibly being TRBD1 (6 bases). Germline CDR1 and CDR2: SGHRS and YFSETQ. V gave up 4 bases and J gave up 2 bases, with 16 bases separating them. The CDR3 extends over 15 amino acids. The CDR3 nucleotides are TGCGCCAGCAGCCAGGGACATGGTTCGGCCTACGAGCAGTACTTC. Translation gives CASSQGHGSAYEQYF. Full variable domain (remainder filled in from reference TRBV5-1 and TRBJ2-7): KAGVTQTPRYLIKTRGQQVTLSCSPISGHRSVSWYQQTPGQGLQFLFEYFSETQRNKGNFPGRFSGRQFSNSRSEMNVSTLELGDSALYLCASSQGHGSAYEQYFGPGTRLTVT.

The chain links TRBV28 to TRBJ1-1; D call uncertain. This CDR3 comprises 15 residues. V was trimmed by 1 base and J by 3 bases, leaving 12 bases between them. Germline V gives CDR1 MDHEN, CDR2 SYDVKM. The CDR3 reads CASSLFGSRDTEAFF. As DNA, the CDR3 is TGTGCCAGCAGTTTATTCGGTAGTCGGGACACTGAAGCTTTCTTT.

This clone was seen at least ten times. The chain recombines TRBV7-2 with TRBJ2-3, with TRBD2 identical over 11 bases. From germline, CDR1 is SGHTA and CDR2 FQGNSA. The ends lost 5 bases at V and 2 bases at J; junction bases unmatched: 15. The CDR3 spans 19 residues. CDR3 protein: CASSLPGASGRYTTDTQYF. For the CDR3, the DNA is TGTGCCAGCAGCCTCCCCGGGGCTAGCGGGAGGTACACCACAGATACGCAGTATTTT.

This clone appeared a few times. V gene TRBV18 combines with J gene TRBJ2-1; 10 bases line up with TRBD2. This CDR3 is built from 17 residues. The V gene end was trimmed by 3 bases and the J gene end by 6 bases; junction bases not matched to a gene: 11. Germline loops: CDR1 KGHSH, CDR2 LQKENI. The CDR3 region has the DNA TGTGCCAGCTCACCGAGAACCGGGACTAGCGCCGGCAATGAGCAGTTCTTC. Translated: CASSPRTGTSAGNEQFF.

This sequence joins TRBV7-9 and TRBJ2-5; 10 nucleotides line up with TRBD2. V lost 5 bases to trimming and J lost 2 bases; unmatched junction nucleotides: 17. Germline values: CDR1 SEHNR, CDR2 FQNEAQ (reference sequence). The CDR3 sequence is 19 residues long. In DNA, the CDR3 is TGTGCCAGCAGCCCCCGGACTAGCGGAGCCCTGAACCTTCAAGAGACCCAGTACTTC. It encodes CASSPRTSGALNLQETQYF.

The sample holds one count of this clone. The chain couples TRBV30 to TRBJ1-5; D unclear. This CDR3 spans 11 amino acids. Between the trimmed V and J ends, which lost 2 bases and 10 bases, there was a span of 9 bases. The V gene's germline CDR1 is GTSNPN and CDR2 SVGIG (reference sequence). CDR3 sequence reads: CAWSTGGPQHF. The CDR3 region has the DNA TGTGCCTGGAGTACCGGAGGTCCCCAGCATTTT.

The chain links TRBV19 to TRBJ2-1, with 7 bases matching TRBD1. The germline CDR1 and CDR2 sequences are LNHDA and SQIVND (reference sequence). The CDR3 runs to 12 residues. V dropped 6 bases and J dropped 12; count of bases not matched to a gene: 8. The CDR3 region has the DNA TGTGCCAGTAGCCGCGACAGGGCCGGGCAGTTCTTC. It specifies CASSRDRAGQFF. The full variable domain, completed using reference TRBV19 and TRBJ2-1, is DGGITQSPKYLFRKEGQNVTLSCEQNLNHDAMYWYRQDPGQGLRLIYYSQIVNDFQKGDIAEGYSVSREKKESFPLTVTSAQKNPTAFYLCASSRDRAGQFFGPGTRLTVL.

The V gene is TRBV19, the J gene TRBJ1-2; 7 bases map to TRBD1. Germline V lookup: CDR1 LNHDA, CDR2 SQIVND (reference sequence). With V trimmed by 7 bases and J by 0 bases, 17 bases remained unmatched. The CDR3 is 18 residues long. The CDR3 protein is CASTRGGASWLSNYGYTF. The CDR3 bases are TGTGCCAGTACCCGAGGGGGCGCGTCCTGGTTGTCTAACTATGGCTACACCTTC.

V gene TRBV11-2 combines with J gene TRBJ2-5; TRBD2 matches 8 bases. CDR1 SGHAT and CDR2 FQNNGV come from the germline V gene. This CDR3 is built from 14 residues. V was pared by 0 bases and J by 7 bases, with 4 bases of the junction left unmatched. The CDR3 nucleotides are TGTGCCAGCAGCTTAGATTCCAGCGGGGGGACCCAGTACTTC. As protein: CASSLDSSGGTQYF.

A few counts support this clone. The rearrangement uses TRBV5-1 and TRBJ2-5; D may be TRBD1 (6 bases). Trimming cost V 0 bases and J 0 bases, with 12 bases left between them. The germline gives CDR1 SGHRS, CDR2 YFSETQ. This CDR3 spans 16 amino acids. CDR3 in DNA: TGCGCCAGCAGCTTGGTGGGGCAGGGGTACCAAGAGACCCAGTACTTC. This codes for CASSLVGQGYQETQYF.

This clone was observed a few times. This chain links TRBV21-1 with TRBJ2-5; no check of the table's D call, TRBD1, against the DNA was made. TRBV21-1 is designated a pseudogene. The CDR3 runs 16 residues. CDR3 protein: CASSKEEGTEQETQYF. DNA for the CDR3: TGTGCCAGCAGCAAAGAGGAGGGGACAGAGCAAGAGACCCAGTACTTC.

This clone has ten or more counts. The rearrangement joins TRBV28 to TRBJ2-7, with 8 bases fitting TRBD1. This CDR3 region has 18 residues. The junction had 18 bases not matched to a gene; V was cut back by 5 bases and J by 3 bases. Germline V lookup: CDR1 MDHEN, CDR2 SYDVKM. CDR3 sequence: CASSQPRWRDRNLYEQYF. CDR3 nucleotide sequence: TGTGCCAGCAGTCAACCCAGGTGGCGGGACAGGAACCTCTACGAGCAGTACTTC.

This chain uses TRBV27 with TRBJ2-5; 7 bases are shared with TRBD2. Trimming took 6 bases from V and 5 from J; bases not matched to a gene: 12. CDR1 and CDR2 from the germline V gene are MNHEY and SMNVEV (reference sequence). The CDR3 loop spans 15 amino acids. CDR3 protein: CASSPRASGTETQYF. The CDR3 region has the DNA TGTGCCAGCAGCCCCCGGGCTAGCGGTACTGAGACCCAGTACTTC.